This record covers a single TCR beta chain. The sample comes from a study of cytomegalovirus exposure and HLA in healthy donors. Across the whole study: Later, an analysis reported that the 100 to 150 validation repertoires had used the same platform as the roughly 680 first-cohort repertoires.

Clones were sequenced by immunoSEQ multiplex PCR, and TCRdb holds only the in-frame ones, with some missing. The table records 75,000 to 90,000 clones, 90% to 95% of them present only once. Germline values: CDR1 LNHDA, CDR2 SQIVND (reference sequence). This CDR3 comprises 19 residues. V shed 4 bases, J shed 1 base, and the junction held 13 bases outside the gene matches. V is TRBV19 and J is TRBJ2-4; 10 bases line up with TRBD2. The clonotype was recovered from a woman between 18 and 29 years old in good health and CMV-seronegative. The sequenced material came from PBMCs. This CDR3 is CASSKASGSGERAKNIQYF. The CDR3 DNA reads as TGTGCCAGTAGTAAGGCTAGCGGGAGTGGGGAGAGGGCCAAAAACATTCAGTACTTC.